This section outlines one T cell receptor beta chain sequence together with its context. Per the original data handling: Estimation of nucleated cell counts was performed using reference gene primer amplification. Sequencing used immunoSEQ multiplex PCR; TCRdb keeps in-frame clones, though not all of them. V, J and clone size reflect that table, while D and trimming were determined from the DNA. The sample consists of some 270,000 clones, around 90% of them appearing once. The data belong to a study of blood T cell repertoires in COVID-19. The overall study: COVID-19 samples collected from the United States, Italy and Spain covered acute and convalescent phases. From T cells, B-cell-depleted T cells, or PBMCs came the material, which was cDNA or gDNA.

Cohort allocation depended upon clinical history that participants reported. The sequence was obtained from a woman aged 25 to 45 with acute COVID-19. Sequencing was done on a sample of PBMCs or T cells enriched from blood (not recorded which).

CDR3 DNA: TGTGCCAGCAGAGCAGCGAATTCACCCCTCCACTTT. This gives the protein CASRAANSPLHF. The chain employs TRBV6-5 and TRBJ1-6; D is uncertain. This CDR3 spans 12 amino acids. Germline V gives CDR1 MNHEY, CDR2 SVGAGI. The V end lost 6 bases, the J end lost 7 bases, and 7 bases lay between the germline ends.